The 17 T cell receptor beta chains below all came from one sample that was sequenced in a study of cytomegalovirus exposure and HLA in healthy donors. The PCR employed 60 Vbeta primers together with 13 Jbeta primers. The protocol was immunoSEQ multiplex PCR, while the TCRdb copy is restricted to in-frame clones and leaves out a portion. Among over 100,000 clones listed, about four fifths were seen once. Sequenced material: PBMCs. The receptors stem from a young man in good health and CMV-seronegative.

This clone was counted a few times. The chain recombines TRBV10-3 with TRBJ1-1; D perhaps matches TRBD1 (6 bases). Deletions cut 6 bases from V and 2 bases from J, with 16 bases between. The CDR3 has 15 amino acids. Germline V lookup: CDR1 ENHRY, CDR2 SYGVKD. The CDR3 here is CAISDTPGQNTEAFF. In DNA, the CDR3 is TGTGCCATCAGCGACACACCGGGACAAAACACTGAAGCTTTCTTT.

This sequence joins TRBV15 and TRBJ1-3; 7 bases match TRBD1. Germline V gene sequence: CDR1 LNHNV, CDR2 YYDKDF (reference sequence). The CDR3 is 14 residues long. Losses at the gene ends were 0 bases for V and 8 bases for J; bases not matched to a gene: 4. The CDR3 sequence is CATSRDGQGDTIYF. CDR3 sequence (DNA): TGTGCCACCAGCAGAGATGGGCAGGGGGACACCATATATTTT.

The chain employs TRBV27 and TRBJ1-1, with 9 bases that match TRBD1. The CDR3 sequence is 14 residues long. The V and J ends lost 7 bases and 3 bases, in that order; junction bases with no gene match: 6. Germline assignment: CDR1 MNHEY and CDR2 SMNVEV (reference sequence). The CDR3 is CASTPGTGYTEAFF. CDR3 DNA sequence: TGTGCCAGCACCCCCGGGACAGGGTACACTGAAGCTTTCTTT.

The gene calls are TRBV13 and TRBJ2-3; 7 bases agree with TRBD1. CDR3 length: 13 residues. CDR1 PRHDT and CDR2 FYEKMQ come from the germline V gene (reference sequence). V shed 4 bases and J 12 bases; nucleotides not matched to a gene: 10. The CDR3 protein is CASSSLRQGVQYF. DNA of the CDR3: TGTGCCAGCAGCTCCCTACGACAGGGTGTTCAGTATTTT.

This sequence joins TRBV9 and TRBJ2-7, with 8 bases aligning to TRBD1. Looked up from germline, CDR1 is SGDLS and CDR2 is YYNGEE. The CDR3 spans 14 residues. Unmatched junction bases numbered 9, after V lost 3 bases and J lost 7 bases. The CDR3 DNA follows: TGTGCCAGCAGCGCCGGACAGGGTTCGTGGGAGCAGTACTTC. It is translated as CASSAGQGSWEQYF. Based on the CDR3 plus reference TRBV9 and TRBJ2-7, the full variable domain is DSGVTQTPKHLITATGQRVTLRCSPRSGDLSVYWYQQSLDQGLQFLIQYYNGEERAKGNILERFSAQQFPDLHSELNLSSLELGDSALYFCASSAGQGSWEQYFGPGTRLTVT.

This clone is a singleton in its sample. CDR3 sequence reads: CASSPGGVGHNEQFF. CDR3 sequence (DNA): TGTGCCAGCAGCCCAGGGGGTGTAGGCCACAATGAGCAGTTCTTC. The V and J genes are TRBV6-6 and TRBJ2-1, with 7 bases lining up with TRBD1. The J segment lost 5 bases and the V segment lost 6 bases, leaving 10 bases of the junction unmatched. The CDR3 extends over 15 amino acids. CDR1 is MNHNY and CDR2 is SVGAGI in the germline V gene (reference sequence).

V usage is TRBV18 and J usage is TRBJ1-1, with D uncertain. CDR1 KGHSH and CDR2 LQKENI come from the germline V gene. The V end was cut by 0 bases, the J end by 1 base, with 3 bases between. There are 13 residues in the CDR3. Here the CDR3 reads CASSPPGNTEAFF. CDR3 in DNA: TGTGCCAGCTCACCACCCGGGAACACTGAAGCTTTCTTT.

The J gene is TRBJ2-1, the V gene TRBV4-3, with 9 bases identical to TRBD2. CDR1 and CDR2 (germline): LGHNA, YSLEER. V trimming: 1 base; J trimming: 13 bases; junction bases outside the gene matches: 8. The CDR3 has 14 residues. This CDR3 is CASSQGAFLAGQFF. CDR3 sequence (DNA): TGCGCCAGCAGCCAAGGGGCGTTCCTAGCGGGACAGTTCTTC.

The chain joins TRBV6-6 to TRBJ2-7; 9 bases agree with TRBD2. The CDR3 is made up of 12 amino acids. The V and J ends lost 10 bases and 6 bases, in that order; junction bases with no gene match: 7. Germline V gives CDR1 MNHNY, CDR2 SVGAGI (reference sequence). The CDR3 DNA reads as TGTGCCACACGGACTAGCGCGGGCGAGCAGTACTTC. Translation gives CATRTSAGEQYF.

The chain uses TRBV4-2 and TRBJ2-1; TRBD2 agrees at 9 bases. V gave up 4 bases and J gave up 6 bases; unmatched junction bases: 10. Germline V gives CDR1 LGHNA, CDR2 YNFKEQ. The CDR3 consists of 16 residues. The chain's CDR3 is CASSRSGTSSSNEQFF. The CDR3 DNA reads as TGTGCCAGCAGCCGCTCCGGGACTAGCTCGTCCAATGAGCAGTTCTTC.

The chain carries TRBV30 and TRBJ1-3; D is undetermined. CDR3 length: 13 residues. V was pared by 8 bases and J by 3 bases, with 14 bases between. Germline V gene lookup returns CDR1 GTSNPN and CDR2 SVGIG (reference sequence). The chain's CDR3 is CARARGGGNTIYF. CDR3 nucleotides: TGTGCCCGGGCTCGGGGAGGTGGAAACACCATATATTTT. The full variable domain, with the rest looked up from reference TRBV30 and TRBJ1-3, is SQTIHQWPATLVQPVGSPLSLECTVEGTSNPNLYWYRQAAGRGLQLLFYSVGIGQISSEVPQNLSASRPQDRQFILSSKKLLLSDSGFYLCARARGGGNTIYFGEGSWLTVV.

The chain joins TRBV15 to TRBJ2-7; TRBD2 aligns across 11 bases. Germline CDR1 and CDR2: LNHNV and YYDKDF (reference sequence). This CDR3 is built from 13 residues. Trimming at V came to 6 bases and at J to 4 bases, leaving 2 bases not matched to a gene. This CDR3 reads CATRTSGTYEQYF. The CDR3 nucleotides are TGTGCCACCAGGACTAGCGGGACTTACGAGCAGTACTTC.

V and J are TRBV7-9 and TRBJ1-4, with D maybe TRBD1 (5 bases). V gave up 6 bases and J gave up 8 bases, with 16 bases separating them. Germline CDR1 is SEHNR and CDR2 is FQNEAQ (reference sequence). The CDR3 contains 14 residues. CDR3 loop: CASSPRGFVEKLFF. CDR3 sequence (DNA): TGTGCCAGCAGTCCGCGGGGGTTTGTAGAAAAACTGTTTTTT.

A single count supports this clone. The chain joins TRBV6-1 to TRBJ2-7; 9 bases agree with TRBD1. V trimming: 4 bases; J trimming: 2 bases; junction bases outside the gene matches: 3. CDR3 length equals 14 residues. The germline V gene encodes CDR1 MNHNS and CDR2 SASEGT. The chain's CDR3 is CASSARTGAYEQYF. CDR3 nucleotides: TGTGCCAGCAGTGCTAGGACAGGGGCCTACGAGCAGTACTTC.

The chain is built from TRBV19 and TRBJ1-5; D uncertain. Per germline, CDR1 LNHDA and CDR2 SQIVND (reference sequence). CDR3 length: 16 residues. Trimming took 3 bases from V and 0 from J, leaving 12 bases between them. Here the CDR3 reads CASSIAADYSNQPQHF. CDR3 in DNA: TGTGCCAGTAGTATCGCGGCAGACTATAGCAATCAGCCCCAGCATTTT.

The chain combines TRBV5-4 with TRBJ2-1; 8 bases align to TRBD2. Germline V CDR1 and CDR2: SGHNT, YYREEE (reference sequence). The CDR3 sequence is 16 residues long. J lost 1 base, V lost 4 bases, and 7 bases had no gene match. CDR3 bases: TGTGCCAGCAGCCCCGGTTTAGCGGGATCCTACAATGAGCAGTTCTTC. Residues: CASSPGLAGSYNEQFF.

This clone was found a few times. The chain combines TRBV28 with TRBJ1-2; 8 nucleotides line up with TRBD1. This CDR3 comprises 15 residues. V shed 4 bases and J 5 bases; nucleotides not matched to a gene: 9. Germline CDR1 reads MDHEN; CDR2 reads SYDVKM. Here the CDR3 reads CASSSTGQGEYGYTF. As DNA, the CDR3 is TGTGCCAGCAGTTCGACTGGACAGGGAGAGTATGGCTACACCTTC.